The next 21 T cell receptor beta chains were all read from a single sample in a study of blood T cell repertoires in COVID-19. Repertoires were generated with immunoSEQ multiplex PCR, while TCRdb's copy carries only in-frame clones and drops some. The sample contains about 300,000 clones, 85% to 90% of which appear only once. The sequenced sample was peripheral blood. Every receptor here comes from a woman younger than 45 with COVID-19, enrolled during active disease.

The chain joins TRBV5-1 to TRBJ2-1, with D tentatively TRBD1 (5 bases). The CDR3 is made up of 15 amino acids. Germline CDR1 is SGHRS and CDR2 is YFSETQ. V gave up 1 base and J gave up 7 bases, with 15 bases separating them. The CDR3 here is CASSLTGSNNNEQFF. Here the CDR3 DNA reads TGCGCCAGCAGCTTGACAGGTTCTAACAATAATGAGCAGTTCTTC. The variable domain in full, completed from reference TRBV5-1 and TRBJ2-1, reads KAGVTQTPRYLIKTRGQQVTLSCSPISGHRSVSWYQQTPGQGLQFLFEYFSETQRNKGNFPGRFSGRQFSNSRSEMNVSTLELGDSALYLCASSLTGSNNNEQFFGPGTRLTVL.

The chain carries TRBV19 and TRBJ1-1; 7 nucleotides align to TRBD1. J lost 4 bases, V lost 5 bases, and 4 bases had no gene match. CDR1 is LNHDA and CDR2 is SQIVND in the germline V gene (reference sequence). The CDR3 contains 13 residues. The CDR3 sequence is CASSRGGSTEAFF. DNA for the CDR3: TGTGCCAGTAGTCGAGGGGGCAGCACTGAAGCTTTCTTT.

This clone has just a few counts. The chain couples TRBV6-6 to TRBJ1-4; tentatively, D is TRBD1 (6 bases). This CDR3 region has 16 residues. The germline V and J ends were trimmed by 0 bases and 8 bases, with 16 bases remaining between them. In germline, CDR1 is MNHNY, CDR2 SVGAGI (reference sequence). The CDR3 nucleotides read TGTGCCAGCAGTTACTCGATGCCGGACAGTGGCGAAAAACTGTTTTTT. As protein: CASSYSMPDSGEKLFF.

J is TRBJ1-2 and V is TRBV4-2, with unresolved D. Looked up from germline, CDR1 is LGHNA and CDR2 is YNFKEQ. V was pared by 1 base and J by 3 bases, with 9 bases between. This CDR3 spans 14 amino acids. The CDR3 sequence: CASSQVGEDYGYTF. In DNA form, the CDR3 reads TGTGCCAGCAGCCAAGTCGGGGAAGACTATGGCTACACCTTC.

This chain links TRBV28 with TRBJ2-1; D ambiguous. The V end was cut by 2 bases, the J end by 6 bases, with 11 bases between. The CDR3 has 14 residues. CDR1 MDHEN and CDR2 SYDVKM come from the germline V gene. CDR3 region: CASSLGPYINEQFF. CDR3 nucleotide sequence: TGTGCCAGCAGTTTAGGGCCGTATATCAATGAGCAGTTCTTC.

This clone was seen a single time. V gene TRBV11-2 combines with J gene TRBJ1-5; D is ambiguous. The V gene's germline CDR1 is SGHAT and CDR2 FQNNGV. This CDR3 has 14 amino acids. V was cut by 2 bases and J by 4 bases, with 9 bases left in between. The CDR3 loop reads CASSLPGLNQPQHF. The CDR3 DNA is TGTGCCAGCAGCTTACCGGGTTTGAATCAGCCCCAGCATTTT.

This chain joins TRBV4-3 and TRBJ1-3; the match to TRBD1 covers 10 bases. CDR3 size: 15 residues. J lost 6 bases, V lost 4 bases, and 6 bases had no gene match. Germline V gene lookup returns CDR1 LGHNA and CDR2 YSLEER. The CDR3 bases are TGCGCCAGCAGCCGAGACAGGGGGCGAGTAAACACCATATATTTT. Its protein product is CASSRDRGRVNTIYF.

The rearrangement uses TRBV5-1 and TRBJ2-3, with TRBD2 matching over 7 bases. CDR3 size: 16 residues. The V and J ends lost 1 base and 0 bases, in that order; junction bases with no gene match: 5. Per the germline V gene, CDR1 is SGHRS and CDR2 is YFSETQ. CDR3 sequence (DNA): TGCGCCAGCAGCTTGTCCCCTAGCGGTAGCACAGATACGCAGTATTTT. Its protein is CASSLSPSGSTDTQYF.

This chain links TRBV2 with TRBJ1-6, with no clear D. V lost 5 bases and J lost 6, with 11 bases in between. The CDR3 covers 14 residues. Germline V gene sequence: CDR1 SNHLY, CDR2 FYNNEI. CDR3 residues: CASSWAPTNSPLHF. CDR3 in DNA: TGTGCCAGCAGTTGGGCCCCAACTAATTCACCCCTCCACTTT.

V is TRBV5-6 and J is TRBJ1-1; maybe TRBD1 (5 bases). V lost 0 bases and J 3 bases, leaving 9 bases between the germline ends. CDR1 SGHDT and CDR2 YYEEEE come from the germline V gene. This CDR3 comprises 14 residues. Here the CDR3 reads CASSLVDSYTEAFF. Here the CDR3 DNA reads TGTGCCAGCAGCTTGGTTGACAGCTACACTGAAGCTTTCTTT.

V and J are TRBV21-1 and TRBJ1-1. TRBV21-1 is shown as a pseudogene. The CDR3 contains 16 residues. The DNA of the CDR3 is TGTGCCAGCAGCAAAGGATTTCTTCGTTGGGAGACTGAAGCTTTCTTT. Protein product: CASSKGFLRWETEAFF.

The CDR3 DNA reads TGTGCCAGCAGTTTGGGGGGAAAACTGTTTTTT. The encoded protein is CASSLGGKLFF. The V gene is TRBV6-5, the J gene TRBJ1-4, with D tentatively TRBD1 (5 bases). The V end was cut by 4 bases, the J end by 10 bases, with 7 bases between. From germline, CDR1 is MNHEY and CDR2 SVGAGI. The CDR3 extends over 11 amino acids.

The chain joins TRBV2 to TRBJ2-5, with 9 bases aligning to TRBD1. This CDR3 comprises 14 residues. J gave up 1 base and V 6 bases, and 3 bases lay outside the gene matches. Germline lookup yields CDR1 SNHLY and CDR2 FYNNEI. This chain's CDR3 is CASSPDRGQETQYF. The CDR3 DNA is TGTGCCAGCAGCCCGGACAGGGGCCAAGAGACCCAGTACTTC.

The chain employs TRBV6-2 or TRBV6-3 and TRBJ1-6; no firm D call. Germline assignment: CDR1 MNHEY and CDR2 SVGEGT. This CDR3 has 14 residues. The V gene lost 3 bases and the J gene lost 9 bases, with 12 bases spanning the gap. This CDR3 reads CASSYNSAGSPLHF. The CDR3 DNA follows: TGTGCCAGCAGTTATAATTCTGCGGGTTCACCCCTCCACTTT.

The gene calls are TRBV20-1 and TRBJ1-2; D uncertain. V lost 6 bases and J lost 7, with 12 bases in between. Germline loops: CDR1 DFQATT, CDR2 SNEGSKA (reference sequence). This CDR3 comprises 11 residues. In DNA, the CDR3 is TGCAGTGCGACGACTAATTCTGGCTACACCTTC. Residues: CSATTNSGYTF.

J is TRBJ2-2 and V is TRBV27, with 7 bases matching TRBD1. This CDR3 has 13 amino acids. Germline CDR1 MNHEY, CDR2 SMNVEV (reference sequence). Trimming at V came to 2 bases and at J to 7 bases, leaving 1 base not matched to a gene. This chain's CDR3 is CASSLGDSGELFF. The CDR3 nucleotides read TGTGCCAGCAGTTTAGGGGACAGCGGGGAGCTGTTTTTT.

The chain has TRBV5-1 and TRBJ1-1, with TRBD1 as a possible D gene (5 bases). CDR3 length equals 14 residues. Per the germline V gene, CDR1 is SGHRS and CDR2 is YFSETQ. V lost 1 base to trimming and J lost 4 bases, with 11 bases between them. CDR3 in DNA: TGCGCCAGCAGCTTGCCAGGGTTGGGCACTGAAGCTTTCTTT. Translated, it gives CASSLPGLGTEAFF.

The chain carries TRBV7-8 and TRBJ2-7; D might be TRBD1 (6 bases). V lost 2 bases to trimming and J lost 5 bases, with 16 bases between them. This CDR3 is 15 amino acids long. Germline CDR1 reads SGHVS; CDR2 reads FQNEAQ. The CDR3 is CASSLFARPGDEQYF. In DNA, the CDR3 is TGTGCCAGCAGCTTATTTGCACGACCAGGGGACGAGCAGTACTTC.

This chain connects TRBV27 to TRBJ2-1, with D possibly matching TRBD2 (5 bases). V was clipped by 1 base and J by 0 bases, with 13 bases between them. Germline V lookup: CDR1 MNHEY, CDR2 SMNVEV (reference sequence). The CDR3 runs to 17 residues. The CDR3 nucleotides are TGTGCCAGCAGTTTATTCTCCGGGGAGTTCTCCTACAATGAGCAGTTCTTC. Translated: CASSLFSGEFSYNEQFF.

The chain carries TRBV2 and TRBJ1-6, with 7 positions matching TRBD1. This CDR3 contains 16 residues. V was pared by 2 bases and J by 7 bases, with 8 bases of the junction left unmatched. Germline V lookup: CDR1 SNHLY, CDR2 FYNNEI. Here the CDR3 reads CASSEFFEGANSPLHF. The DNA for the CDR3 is TGTGCCAGCAGTGAATTTTTTGAGGGGGCAAATTCACCCCTCCACTTT.

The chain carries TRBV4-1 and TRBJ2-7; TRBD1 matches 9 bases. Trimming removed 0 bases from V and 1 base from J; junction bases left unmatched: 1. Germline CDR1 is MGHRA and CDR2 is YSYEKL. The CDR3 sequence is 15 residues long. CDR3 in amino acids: CASSQEGTGSYEQYF. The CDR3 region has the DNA TGCGCCAGCAGCCAAGAGGGGACAGGGTCCTACGAGCAGTACTTC.